This TCR beta chain was retrieved from a study of tumor and adjacent non-tumor tissue in lung cancer. Notes on the study in general: Top 100 clones took a larger repertoire share in normal lung. Compared with tumor, normal lung showed significantly lower TCR diversity.

A modified ARM-PCR protocol with three rounds of nested PCR amplified TCRbeta. One entry per CDR3 protein results from TCRdb running MiXCR on the multiplex PCR reads. The table lists 52,000 or so distinct CDR3 sequences, 70% to 80% of them singletons. The sample holds many counts of this clonotype. No antigen is known for it. The template was RNA from unsorted bulk tissue. This non-tumor lung sample came from over 3 cm beyond the tumor edge. Between August and November 2014, newly diagnosed, chemotherapy-naive lung cancer patients underwent thoracic surgery in China. V was pared by 2 bases and J by 1 base, with 5 bases between. The CDR3 totals 13 residues. Germline lookup yields CDR1 SGHDT and CDR2 YYEEEE.

Source material: distant non-tumor lung tissue. The clonotype originates from an older woman with non-small cell lung cancer. The chain employs TRBV5-6 and TRBJ2-3; D ambiguous. DNA of the CDR3: TGTGCCAGCAGCTTCCAGGGCACAGATACGCAGTATTTT. Protein product: CASSFQGTDTQYF.